The clone carrying this T cell receptor (beta chain) showed up many times. This specimen belongs to a study of T-cell reconstitution after alpha-beta-depleted transplantation in children. This CDR3 contains 17 residues. The germline V gene has CDR1 MGHDK and CDR2 SYGVNS. The V and J ends lost 6 bases and 4 bases, in that order; junction bases with no gene match: 11. Preparation of the TCRbeta library involved a method that used unique molecular identifiers. In TCRdb, the PCR reads were re-called with MiXCR into one record per CDR3 protein. The sample records 450,000 to 600,000 distinct CDR3 sequences, over 9.5% being singletons.

The chain is built from TRBV25-1 and TRBJ2-1; the match to TRBD2 covers 11 bases. This sequence originates from a child younger than 10 with inherited bone marrow failure, due to receive a stem cell transplant. The material was PBMCs, obtained before TCRalphabeta/CD19-depleted stem cell transplant. The chain's CDR3 is CASRGLADPPPYNEQFF. Written as DNA, the CDR3 is TGTGCCAGCAGGGGACTAGCGGATCCTCCCCCTTACAATGAGCAGTTCTTC.